The 27 T cell receptor beta chains listed next were all sequenced from one sample in a study of OX40 agonist ivuxolimab in advanced cancers. Here immunoSEQ multiplex PCR was the method, and the copy in TCRdb shows in-frame clones only, minus some. Of 75,000 to 80,000 clones listed, 87% are singletons. Material: CD4+ or CD8+ T cells sorted from blood, obtained in a trial of the OX40 agonist ivuxolimab. All receptors come from an adult with an advanced solid tumor such as melanoma, head and neck, liver or kidney cancer.

The V gene is TRBV27, the J gene TRBJ1-5; D call uncertain. V lost 6 bases and J lost 2, with 11 bases in between. Germline V gene sequence: CDR1 MNHEY, CDR2 SMNVEV (reference sequence). This CDR3 has 14 amino acids. The CDR3, as DNA: TGTGCCAGCAGCGGAGGGCCCGGCAATCAGCCCCAGCATTTT. Translated, it gives CASSGGPGNQPQHF.

This rearrangement joins TRBV7-3 to TRBJ2-7, with a possible D match to TRBD1 (7 bases). This CDR3 region has 15 residues. Trimming left V 2 bases short and J 3 bases short, with 14 bases between. The germline CDR1 and CDR2 sequences are SGHTA and FQGTGA. The CDR3 region has the DNA TGTGCCAGCAGCTTACGGGGCGGGGACAGCTACGAGCAGTACTTC. Protein: CASSLRGGDSYEQYF.

This clone was observed a handful of times. This sequence joins TRBV14 and TRBJ2-1, with a tentative D call TRBD1 (5 bases). CDR3 length: 15 amino acids. Deletions cut 2 bases from V and 0 bases from J, with 8 bases between. Germline-derived CDR1 and CDR2 are SGHDN and FVKESK. The CDR3 nucleotides are TGTGCCAGCAGCCAACAGGGAAACTCCTACAATGAGCAGTTCTTC. Translating gives CASSQQGNSYNEQFF.

This clone was seen more than once but under ten times. The chain uses TRBV5-1 and TRBJ2-1; 8 nucleotides line up with TRBD2. The germline CDR1 and CDR2 sequences are SGHRS and YFSETQ. V was pared by 4 bases and J by 4 bases, with 7 bases of the junction left unmatched. The CDR3 contains 15 residues. This chain's CDR3 is CASSLGLAGYNEQFF. Here the CDR3 DNA reads TGCGCCAGCAGCCTCGGGCTAGCGGGTTACAATGAGCAGTTCTTC.

The chain combines TRBV7-6 with TRBJ2-5; possibly TRBD2 for D (6 bases). The J call may be wrong; the DNA end is better matched by TRBJ2-7. There are 15 residues in the CDR3. The V gene's germline CDR1 is SGHVS and CDR2 FNYEAQ. The CDR3 is CASSSGGVGRNEQYF. Here the CDR3 DNA reads TGTGCCAGCAGCTCTGGAGGTGTCGGGAGAAACGAGCAGTACTTC.

This clone was counted between two and nine times. The gene calls are TRBV28 and TRBJ2-1; TRBD2 is a possible D gene (5 bases). This CDR3 region has 13 residues. V gave up 7 bases and J gave up 6 bases, with 13 bases separating them. Germline CDR1 and CDR2: MDHEN and SYDVKM. CDR3 loop: CASTRPRGNEQFF. The DNA for the CDR3 is TGTGCCAGCACCCGACCCCGGGGCAATGAGCAGTTCTTC.

The genes are TRBV7-3 and TRBJ2-2; the match to TRBD1 covers 9 bases. Germline trimming cut 2 bases from V and 0 bases from J; bases unmatched to any gene: 4. This CDR3 region has 17 residues. Germline-derived CDR1 and CDR2 are SGHTA and FQGTGA. The DNA for the CDR3 is TGTGCCAGCAGCTTAGGAGGGACAGGGACGAACACCGGGGAGCTGTTTTTT. Protein sequence: CASSLGGTGTNTGELFF.

The chain employs TRBV5-1 and TRBJ2-1; TRBD2 aligns across 15 bases. The CDR3 length is 17 residues. V shed 3 bases and J 2 bases; nucleotides not matched to a gene: 3. Per germline, CDR1 SGHRS and CDR2 YFSETQ. The CDR3 protein is CASSYRTSGRAYNEQFF. CDR3 DNA sequence: TGCGCCAGCAGCTATCGGACTAGCGGGAGGGCCTACAATGAGCAGTTCTTC.

This clone was seen once. The chain recombines TRBV19 with TRBJ1-1; 8 bases align to TRBD1. This CDR3 spans 13 amino acids. The junction had 1 base not matched to a gene; V was cut back by 6 bases and J by 1 base. CDR1 LNHDA and CDR2 SQIVND come from the germline V gene (reference sequence). CDR3 loop: CASRGQENTEAFF. CDR3 DNA sequence: TGTGCCAGTAGGGGACAGGAGAACACTGAAGCTTTCTTT.

This chain links TRBV5-1 with TRBJ2-7; D remains ambiguous. Germline V gives CDR1 SGHRS, CDR2 YFSETQ. Between the trimmed V and J ends, which lost 0 bases and 1 base, there was a span of 8 bases. The CDR3 is 14 residues long. The CDR3, as DNA: TGCGCCAGCAGCTTGGGTGGACGGTCCTACGAGCAGTACTTC. Its translation is CASSLGGRSYEQYF.

The chain couples TRBV6-1 to TRBJ2-3; TRBD1 matches at 8 bases. The ends lost 3 bases at V and 4 bases at J; junction bases unmatched: 6. This CDR3 comprises 15 residues. The V gene's germline CDR1 is MNHNS and CDR2 SASEGT. This chain's CDR3 is CASSDPGGRADTQYF. The CDR3 DNA follows: TGTGCCAGCAGTGATCCAGGGGGCAGGGCAGATACGCAGTATTTT.

CDR3 sequence reads: CASSLASSGYTF. The CDR3 DNA is TGTGCCAGCAGCTTAGCCTCGAGTGGCTACACCTTC. This chain links TRBV11-2 with TRBJ1-2; D remains ambiguous. This CDR3 region has 12 residues. Trimming took off 1 base at V and 7 bases at J, with 7 bases between the two ends. In germline, CDR1 is SGHAT, CDR2 FQNNGV.

In its sample, this clone was seen once. The rearrangement links TRBV25-1 to TRBJ2-5, with D unresolved. The V and J ends lost 1 base and 8 bases respectively, with 14 bases between them. The germline V gene encodes CDR1 MGHDK and CDR2 SYGVNS. This CDR3 comprises 14 residues. In DNA, the CDR3 is TGTGCCAGCAGTGAATCCTCTTCACGGGTCACCCAGTACTTC. Protein product: CASSESSSRVTQYF.

The V gene is TRBV2, the J gene TRBJ2-7, with 13 bases identical to TRBD2. CDR3 length: 17 amino acids. The V gene end was trimmed by 7 bases and the J gene end by 1 base; junction bases not matched to a gene: 10. Germline V lookup: CDR1 SNHLY, CDR2 FYNNEI. The CDR3 DNA is TGTGCCAGCACTAGACTAGCGGGAGGCTCAGGATCCTACGAGCAGTACTTC. Translation gives CASTRLAGGSGSYEQYF.

This clone turned up a few times. The chain uses TRBV2 and TRBJ1-2; D unclear. Germline V gives CDR1 SNHLY, CDR2 FYNNEI. This CDR3 contains 13 residues. Trimming stripped 1 base from V and 1 base from J, with 4 bases between. CDR3 sequence reads: CASSEEVNYGYTF. CDR3 bases: TGTGCCAGCAGTGAAGAGGTTAACTATGGCTACACCTTC.

The chain employs TRBV5-1 and TRBJ2-2; tentative D call: TRBD1 (5 bases). V lost 2 bases to trimming and J lost 5 bases, with 10 bases between them. The CDR3 runs 14 residues. The V gene's germline CDR1 is SGHRS and CDR2 YFSETQ. The CDR3 here is CASSFRDGTGELFF. The CDR3, as DNA: TGCGCCAGCAGCTTCAGGGATGGTACCGGGGAGCTGTTTTTT.

This clone was picked up one time. V gene TRBV11-2 combines with J gene TRBJ1-4, with D tentatively TRBD1 (5 bases). Germline loops: CDR1 SGHAT, CDR2 FQNNGV. V lost 5 bases, J lost 8 bases, and 15 bases lay in between. This CDR3 contains 14 residues. In DNA form, the CDR3 reads TGTGCCAGCAGCACACGGGGGGGAAGGGAAAAACTGTTTTTT. This sequence encodes CASSTRGGREKLFF.

This rearrangement joins TRBV28 to TRBJ2-5; the D gene is possibly TRBD2 (6 bases). Germline loops: CDR1 MDHEN, CDR2 SYDVKM. Trimming pared 3 bases from V and 5 bases from J, leaving 25 bases between. CDR3 size: 18 residues. DNA of the CDR3: TGTGCCAGCAGTTTCCCCTACGTAACGGGCCGGAGGGATGAGACCCAGTACTTC. Residues: CASSFPYVTGRRDETQYF.

The chain employs TRBV7-3 and TRBJ2-3; possibly TRBD1 or TRBD2 for D (5 bases each). The CDR3 has 13 amino acids. Trimming removed 10 bases at V and 5 bases at J, with 16 bases between. Germline V gene lookup returns CDR1 SGHTA and CDR2 FQGTGA. CDR3 nucleotide sequence: TGTGCCACCACCAGGGACCCCAGAGATACGCAGTATTTT. It encodes CATTRDPRDTQYF.

The chain joins TRBV25-1 to TRBJ2-7; TRBD1 aligns across 7 bases. Germline assignment: CDR1 MGHDK and CDR2 SYGVNS. The CDR3 contains 14 residues. With V trimmed by 6 bases and J by 2 bases, 7 bases remained unmatched. DNA for the CDR3: TGTGCCAGCAGCCACCGGGGACAGACCTACGAGCAGTACTTC. This encodes CASSHRGQTYEQYF.

This chain links TRBV28 with TRBJ1-6; D remains unclear. Germline-derived CDR1 and CDR2 are MDHEN and SYDVKM. Trimming stripped 6 bases from V and 7 bases from J, with 7 bases between. The CDR3 length is 12 residues. The CDR3 spells CASSQPNSPLHF. For the CDR3, the DNA is TGTGCCAGCAGCCAGCCGAATTCACCCCTCCACTTT. Full variable domain (missing parts from reference TRBV28 and TRBJ1-6): DVKVTQSSRYLVKRTGEKVFLECVQDMDHENMFWYRQDPGLGLRLIYFSYDVKMKEKGDIPEGYSVSREKKERFSLILESASTNQTSMYLCASSQPNSPLHFGNGTRLTVT.

V and J are TRBV19 and TRBJ1-5, with D possibly TRBD1 on 6 matching bases. Germline values: CDR1 LNHDA, CDR2 SQIVND (reference sequence). The CDR3 consists of 15 residues. V was trimmed by 6 bases and J by 0 bases, leaving 12 bases between them. CDR3 sequence (DNA): TGTGCCAGTAGCGCACAGGGAGGTAGCAATCAGCCCCAGCATTTT. It translates to CASSAQGGSNQPQHF.

This sequence joins TRBV19 and TRBJ2-1; 9 nucleotides align to TRBD2. Germline CDR1 and CDR2: LNHDA and SQIVND (reference sequence). J lost 8 bases, V lost 3 bases, and 11 bases had no gene match. The CDR3 is 16 amino acids. CDR3 DNA sequence: TGTGCCAGTAGTATCGGGACTAGCACCGTGGGCGATGAGCAGTTCTTC. Protein sequence: CASSIGTSTVGDEQFF.

This chain connects TRBV5-5 to TRBJ1-3, with a possible D match to TRBD1 (5 bases). Germline V gives CDR1 SGHKS, CDR2 YYEKEE (reference sequence). The CDR3 has 15 residues. The V gene lost 3 bases and the J gene lost 4 bases, with 14 bases spanning the gap. This CDR3 reads CASSWGGTEGNTIYF. CDR3 in DNA: TGTGCCAGCAGCTGGGGCGGGACCGAGGGAAACACCATATATTTT.

The chain employs TRBV2 and TRBJ1-3; 8 nucleotides align to TRBD1. V dropped 10 bases and J dropped 4; count of bases not matched to a gene: 9. CDR3 length: 14 residues. Germline loops: CDR1 SNHLY, CDR2 FYNNEI. The chain's CDR3 is CATRTRGHGNTIYF. CDR3 in DNA: TGTGCCACTAGGACCAGGGGGCACGGAAACACCATATATTTT.

The rearrangement links TRBV5-5 to TRBJ2-7; TRBD1 matches at 10 bases. Trimming took 2 bases from V and 5 from J; bases not matched to a gene: 4. Germline values: CDR1 SGHKS, CDR2 YYEKEE (reference sequence). The CDR3 runs 14 residues. The CDR3 here is CASSLGTGVNEQYF. DNA of the CDR3: TGTGCCAGCAGCTTAGGGACAGGGGTGAACGAGCAGTACTTC. Using reference TRBV5-5 and TRBJ2-7 for the parts outside the CDR3, the full variable domain is DAGVTQSPTHLIKTRGQQVTLRCSPISGHKSVSWYQQVLGQGPQFIFQYYEKEERGRGNFPDRFSARQFPNYSSELNVNALLLGDSALYLCASSLGTGVNEQYFGPGTRLTVT.

The gene calls are TRBV7-3 and TRBJ2-3; 15 bases fit TRBD2. V lost 4 bases, J lost 8 bases, and 1 base stayed unmatched. Germline CDR1 SGHTA, CDR2 FQGTGA. The CDR3 loop spans 14 amino acids. Here the CDR3 reads CASSSGLAGGTQYF. CDR3 coding DNA: TGTGCCAGCAGCTCGGGACTAGCGGGAGGTACGCAGTATTTT.